One sample yielded the 12 T cell receptor beta chains listed below, sequenced in a study of T cells in Graves' hyperthyroidism and ophthalmopathy. Using RNA transcripts as the source, TCR beta CDR3 regions were amplified. In the first-round RT-PCR of the TCR CDR3, the HTBI primer set was used. TCRdb re-analysed the multiplex PCR reads in MiXCR, keeping a single row per CDR3 protein. The sample has under 800,000 distinct CDR3 sequences, around 13% seen once. Specimen: blood. These receptor sequences come from a woman aged 18-30 years with Graves' hyperthyroidism.

This clonotype was picked up many times. The J gene is TRBJ1-2, the V gene TRBV6-1; D possibly corresponds to TRBD1 (5 bases). The CDR3 covers 12 residues. Germline-derived CDR1 and CDR2 are MNHNS and SASEGT. V gave up 4 bases and J gave up 4 bases, with 7 bases separating them. This CDR3 is CASSGGTYGYTF. The CDR3 coding sequence is TGTGCCAGCAGTGGTGGGACCTATGGCTACACCTTC.

This clonotype has just a few counts. At one of its ends the junction is not consistent with the germline gene, which may arise from a read error. The chain joins TRBV6-1 to TRBJ2-1; maybe TRBD2 (6 bases). The CDR3 is 15 amino acids. CDR1 is MNHNS and CDR2 is SASEGT in the germline V gene. The CDR3, as DNA: TGTGCCAGCAGGGCGGGATCTACGAGGTACAATGGGCAGTTCTTC. Translation gives CASRAGSTRYNGQFF.

In this sample, this clonotype turned up a few times. This rearrangement joins TRBV11-2 to TRBJ2-7; 13 nucleotides line up with TRBD2. Germline CDR1 is SGHAT and CDR2 is FQNNGV. The CDR3 length is 17 residues. The J segment lost 0 bases and the V segment lost 4 bases, leaving 6 bases of the junction unmatched. CDR3 nucleotide sequence: TGTGCCAGCAGCTCCAACAGGACTAGCGGGAGCTCCTACGAGCAGTACTTC. This encodes CASSSNRTSGSSYEQYF.

This clonotype was seen ten or more times. J is TRBJ2-1 and V is TRBV12-3 or TRBV12-4; 8 nucleotides match TRBD2. V lost 2 bases to trimming and J lost 1 base; unmatched junction nucleotides: 4. This CDR3 has 16 amino acids. The CDR3 is CASSLYGRGSYNEQFF. The CDR3 DNA reads as TGTGCCAGCAGTTTATACGGGAGGGGGTCCTACAATGAGCAGTTCTTC.

This clonotype was counted many times. The chain couples TRBV7-8 to TRBJ1-1; D gene uncertain. V was pared by 6 bases and J by 1 base, with 9 bases between. Germline V CDR1 and CDR2: SGHVS, FQNEAQ. The CDR3 spans 13 residues. For the CDR3, the DNA is TGTGCCAGCAGACAGCTCACGAACACTGAAGCTTTCTTT. It yields the protein CASRQLTNTEAFF.

This clonotype showed up just a few times. This sequence joins TRBV10-3 and TRBJ2-2; 7 bases map to TRBD2. This CDR3 region has 14 residues. Germline values: CDR1 ENHRY, CDR2 SYGVKD. With 6 bases clipped from V and 0 bases from J, the junction kept 1 base outside the gene matches. The DNA of the CDR3 is TGTGCCATCAGCGGGGGGACGAACACCGGGGAGCTGTTTTTT. Amino acids: CAISGGTNTGELFF.

The chain uses TRBV27 and TRBJ2-1; D gene ambiguous. Trimming cost V 5 bases and J 4 bases, with 6 bases left between them. Germline V gene data show CDR1 as MNHEY and CDR2 as SMNVEV (reference sequence). This CDR3 spans 12 amino acids. In DNA form, the CDR3 reads TGTGCCAGCAGTCATGATTACAATGAGCAGTTCTTC. Residues: CASSHDYNEQFF.

In this sample, this clonotype turned up a few times. The chain has TRBV6-6 and TRBJ2-3; D ambiguous. The CDR3 runs 18 residues. Per germline, CDR1 MNHNY and CDR2 SVGAGI (reference sequence). V lost 0 bases and J lost 0, with 16 bases in between. CDR3 in DNA: TGTGCCAGCAGTTACTCGATAACCCGGGCCCTGAGCACAGATACGCAGTATTTT. This sequence encodes CASSYSITRALSTDTQYF.

This rearrangement joins TRBV6-2 or TRBV6-3 to TRBJ2-3; 7 bases are shared with TRBD1. Trimming cost V 2 bases and J 3 bases; bases outside gene matches: 5. Germline CDR1 MNHEY, CDR2 SVGEGT. This CDR3 is built from 15 residues. DNA for the CDR3: TGTGCCAGCAGTTACCCCGGACAGGTTACAGATACGCAGTATTTT. Its protein product is CASSYPGQVTDTQYF.

V is TRBV29-1 and J is TRBJ2-7; 9 nucleotides match TRBD1. CDR3 length equals 12 residues. The V and J ends lost 7 bases and 7 bases, in that order; junction bases with no gene match: 8. Germline CDR1 is SQVTM and CDR2 is ANQGSEA. CDR3 DNA: TGCAGCGGTGGGACAGGGTCCGGAGAGCAGTACTTC. This encodes CSGGTGSGEQYF.

This sequence joins TRBV5-1 and TRBJ2-7; 9 nucleotides line up with TRBD1. CDR3 length: 15 residues. The trim removed 1 base at V and 6 bases at J, leaving 8 bases unmatched. Germline loops: CDR1 SGHRS, CDR2 YFSETQ. The CDR3 DNA follows: TGCGCCAGCAGCTTGTTCGGGACAGGGCATTCCGAGCAGTACTTC. As protein: CASSLFGTGHSEQYF. Looking up the rest from reference TRBV5-1 and TRBJ2-7 gives the full variable domain: KAGVTQTPRYLIKTRGQQVTLSCSPISGHRSVSWYQQTPGQGLQFLFEYFSETQRNKGNFPGRFSGRQFSNSRSEMNVSTLELGDSALYLCASSLFGTGHSEQYFGPGTRLTVT.

CDR3 DNA: TGCAGTGCTAGAGATAGAGGCAGGGCTACTTTGAACACTGAAGCTTTCTTT. This translates into CSARDRGRATLNTEAFF. The J gene is TRBJ1-1, the V gene TRBV20-1, with D tentatively TRBD1 (5 bases). This CDR3 region has 17 residues. The germline V gene encodes CDR1 DFQATT and CDR2 SNEGSKA (reference sequence). The V end lost 0 bases, the J end lost 0 bases, and 17 bases lay between the germline ends.